This T cell receptor beta chain was found in a study of Ad26.COV2.S vaccination and SARS-CoV-2 variants. As for the study in general: Doses of Ad26.COV2.S were injected into muscle once or twice, 56 days apart.

Notes on the study in general: Substantial response breadth was reportedly seen for spike-specific CD8+ and CD4+ T cells after vaccination.

Points on this clone: Its antigen is still unknown.

Germline CDR1 reads KGHDR; CDR2 reads SFDVKD. CDR3 size: 15 residues. The V end lost 4 bases, the J end lost 2 bases, and 13 bases lay between the germline ends. The treatment: some 20 received Ad26.COV2.S at low or high dose, single or two shots; several received placebo; per-sample allocation not given. At day 63 after the first vaccine or placebo injection, samples were drawn. An adult aged 18-55 years in Boston served as the donor. The shot given was an Ad26 vector that makes Wuhan-strain SARS-CoV-2 spike. Method: immunoSEQ multiplex PCR; TCRdb's copy keeps in-frame clones and lacks some. The table includes 450,000 to 550,000 clones, 85% to 90% detected once.

This TCR was sampled from a person aged 18-65 years who received the Ad26.COV2.S COVID-19 vaccine or a placebo. The V call is TRBV24-1, the J call TRBJ2-5; D is ambiguous. Sequencing was performed on peripheral blood, taken in a trial of Ad26.COV2.S vaccine versus placebo. As DNA, the CDR3 is TGTGCCACCAGTGAAAGGGTAGGCAGGCAAGAGACCCAGTACTTC. This translates into CATSERVGRQETQYF.